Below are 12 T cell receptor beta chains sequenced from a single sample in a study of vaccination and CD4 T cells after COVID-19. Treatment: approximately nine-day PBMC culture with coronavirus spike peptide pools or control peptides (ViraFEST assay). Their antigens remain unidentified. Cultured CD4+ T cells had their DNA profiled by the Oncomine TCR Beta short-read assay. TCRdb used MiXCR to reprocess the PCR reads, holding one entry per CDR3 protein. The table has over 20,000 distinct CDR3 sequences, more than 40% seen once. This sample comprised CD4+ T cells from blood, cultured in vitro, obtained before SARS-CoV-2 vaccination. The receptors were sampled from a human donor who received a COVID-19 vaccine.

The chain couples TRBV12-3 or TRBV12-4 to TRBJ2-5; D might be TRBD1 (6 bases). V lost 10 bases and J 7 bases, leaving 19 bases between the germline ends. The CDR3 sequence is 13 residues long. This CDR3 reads CATLPDSSTTQYF. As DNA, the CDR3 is TGTGCCACTCTGCCGGACAGCTCTACGACCCAGTACTTC.

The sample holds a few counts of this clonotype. The CDR3 reads CATSGGGQGANTGELFF. Written as DNA, the CDR3 is TGTGCCACCAGTGGAGGGGGGCAGGGGGCAAACACCGGGGAGCTGTTTTTT. The rearrangement joins TRBV24-1 to TRBJ2-2, with TRBD1 matching 8 bases. This CDR3 is built from 17 residues. Germline V gene lookup returns CDR1 KGHDR and CDR2 SFDVKD. V gave up 5 bases and J gave up 2 bases; unmatched junction bases: 9.

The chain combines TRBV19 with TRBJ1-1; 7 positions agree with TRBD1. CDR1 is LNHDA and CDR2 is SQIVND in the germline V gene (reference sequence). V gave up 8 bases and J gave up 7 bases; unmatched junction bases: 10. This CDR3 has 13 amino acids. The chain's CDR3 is CASRQGRRGEAFF. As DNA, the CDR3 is TGTGCCAGTCGACAGGGAAGGAGGGGTGAAGCTTTCTTT.

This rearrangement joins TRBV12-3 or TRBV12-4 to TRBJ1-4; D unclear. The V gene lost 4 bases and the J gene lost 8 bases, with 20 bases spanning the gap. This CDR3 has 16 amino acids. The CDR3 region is CASSSLTEGHREKLFF. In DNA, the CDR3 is TGTGCCAGCAGTTCTCTCACAGAGGGCCATCGCGAAAAACTGTTTTTT.

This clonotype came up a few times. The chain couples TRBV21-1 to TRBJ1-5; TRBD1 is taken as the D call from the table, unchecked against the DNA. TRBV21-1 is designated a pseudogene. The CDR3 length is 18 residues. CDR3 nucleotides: TGTGCCAGCAGCAAAGAGTGGGGGGGCGCATGGGTCAATCAGCCCCAGCATTTT. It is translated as CASSKEWGGAWVNQPQHF.

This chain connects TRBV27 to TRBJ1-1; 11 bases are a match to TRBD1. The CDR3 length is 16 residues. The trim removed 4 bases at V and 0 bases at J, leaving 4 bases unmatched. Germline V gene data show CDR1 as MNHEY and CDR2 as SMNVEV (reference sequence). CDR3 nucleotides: TGTGCCAGCAGTTGGACAGGGGGCCGCATGAACACTGAAGCTTTCTTT. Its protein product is CASSWTGGRMNTEAFF.

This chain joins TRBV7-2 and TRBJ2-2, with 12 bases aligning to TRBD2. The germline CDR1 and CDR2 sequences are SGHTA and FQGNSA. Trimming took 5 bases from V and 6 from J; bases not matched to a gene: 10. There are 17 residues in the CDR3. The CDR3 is CASSPRTSGVNAGELFF. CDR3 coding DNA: TGTGCCAGCAGCCCACGGACTAGCGGGGTAAACGCCGGGGAGCTGTTTTTT.

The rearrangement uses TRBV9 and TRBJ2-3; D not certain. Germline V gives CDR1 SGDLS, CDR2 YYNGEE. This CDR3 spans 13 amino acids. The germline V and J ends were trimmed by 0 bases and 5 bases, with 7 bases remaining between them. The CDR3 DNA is TGTGCCAGCAGCGTAGGGTGGGGAGATACGCAGTATTTT. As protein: CASSVGWGDTQYF.

The CDR3 sequence is CASARGRAYEQYF. The DNA of the CDR3 is TGTGCCAGCGCGAGGGGCAGGGCCTACGAGCAGTACTTC. The J gene is TRBJ2-7, the V gene TRBV19; D assignment may be TRBD1 or TRBD2 (5 bases each). The V gene's germline CDR1 is LNHDA and CDR2 SQIVND (reference sequence). The CDR3 is made up of 13 amino acids. Trimming left V 9 bases short and J 2 bases short, with 14 bases between.

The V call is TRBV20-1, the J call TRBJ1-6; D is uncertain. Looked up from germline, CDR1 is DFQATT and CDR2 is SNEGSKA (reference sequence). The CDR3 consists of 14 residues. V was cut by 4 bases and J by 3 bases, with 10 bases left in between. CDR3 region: CSAIPGGYNSPLHF. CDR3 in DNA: TGCAGTGCTATCCCGGGAGGCTATAATTCACCCCTCCACTTT.

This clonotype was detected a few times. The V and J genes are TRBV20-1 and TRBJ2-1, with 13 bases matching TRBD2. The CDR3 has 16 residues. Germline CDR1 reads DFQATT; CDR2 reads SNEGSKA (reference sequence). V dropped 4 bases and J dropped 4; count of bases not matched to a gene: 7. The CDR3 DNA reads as TGCAGTGCTATAGGTGCGGGACTAGCGGGGTACAATGAGCAGTTCTTC. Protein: CSAIGAGLAGYNEQFF.

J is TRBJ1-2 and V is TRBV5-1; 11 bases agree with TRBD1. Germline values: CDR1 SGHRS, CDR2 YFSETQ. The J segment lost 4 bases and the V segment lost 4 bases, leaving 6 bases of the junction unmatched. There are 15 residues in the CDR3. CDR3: CASSPGQGGAYGYTF. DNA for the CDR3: TGCGCCAGCAGCCCGGGACAGGGGGGGGCCTATGGCTACACCTTC. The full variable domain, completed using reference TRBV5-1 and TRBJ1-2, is KAGVTQTPRYLIKTRGQQVTLSCSPISGHRSVSWYQQTPGQGLQFLFEYFSETQRNKGNFPGRFSGRQFSNSRSEMNVSTLELGDSALYLCASSPGQGGAYGYTFGSGTRLTVV.